The sequence of this T cell receptor (beta chain) was determined in a study of cytomegalovirus exposure and HLA in healthy donors. Clones were read by immunoSEQ multiplex PCR, and TCRdb kept only the in-frame ones, dropping some. The table includes some 310,000 clones, over 75% detected once. This TCR was recovered from a young man in good health and CMV-seronegative. Sequenced sample: PBMCs.

DNA of the CDR3: TGTGCCAGCTCAGGGAGTAGGGTTGGGGCCAACGTCCTGACTTTC. Protein sequence: CASSGSRVGANVLTF. J is TRBJ2-6 and V is TRBV18; perhaps TRBD2 as D (5 bases). The CDR3 consists of 15 residues. Germline V gene lookup returns CDR1 KGHSH and CDR2 LQKENI. V was trimmed by 5 bases and J by 3 bases, leaving 11 bases between them.